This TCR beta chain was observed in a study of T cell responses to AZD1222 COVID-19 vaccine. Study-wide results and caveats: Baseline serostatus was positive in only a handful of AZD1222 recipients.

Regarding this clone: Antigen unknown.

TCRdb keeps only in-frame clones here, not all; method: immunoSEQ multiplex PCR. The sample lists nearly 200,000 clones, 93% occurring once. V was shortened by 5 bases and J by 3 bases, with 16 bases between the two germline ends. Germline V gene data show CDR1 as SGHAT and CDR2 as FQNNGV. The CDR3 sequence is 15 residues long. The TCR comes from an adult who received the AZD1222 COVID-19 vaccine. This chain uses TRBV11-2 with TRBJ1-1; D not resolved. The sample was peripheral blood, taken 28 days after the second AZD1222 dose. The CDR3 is CASSDLSREHTEAFF. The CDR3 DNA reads TGTGCCAGCAGCGATCTTAGTCGGGAGCACACTGAAGCTTTCTTT.